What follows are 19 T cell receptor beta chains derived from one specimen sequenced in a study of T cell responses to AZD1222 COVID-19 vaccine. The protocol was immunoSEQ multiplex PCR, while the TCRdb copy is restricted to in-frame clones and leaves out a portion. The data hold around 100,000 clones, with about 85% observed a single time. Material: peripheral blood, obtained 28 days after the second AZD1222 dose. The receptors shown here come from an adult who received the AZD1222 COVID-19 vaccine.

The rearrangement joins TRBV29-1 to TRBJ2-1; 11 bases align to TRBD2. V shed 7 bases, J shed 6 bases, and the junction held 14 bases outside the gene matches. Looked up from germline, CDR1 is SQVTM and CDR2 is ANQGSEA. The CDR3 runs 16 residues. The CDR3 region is CSALTGASGRSNEQFF. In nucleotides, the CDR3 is TGCAGCGCCCTCACGGGAGCTAGCGGGAGGAGCAATGAGCAGTTCTTC.

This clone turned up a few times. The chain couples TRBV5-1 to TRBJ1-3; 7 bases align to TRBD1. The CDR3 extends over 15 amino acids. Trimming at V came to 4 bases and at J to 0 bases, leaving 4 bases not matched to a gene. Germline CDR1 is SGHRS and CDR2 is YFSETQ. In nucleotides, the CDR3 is TGCGCCAGCAGCAGATGGGACAGCTCTGGAAACACCATATATTTT. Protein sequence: CASSRWDSSGNTIYF.

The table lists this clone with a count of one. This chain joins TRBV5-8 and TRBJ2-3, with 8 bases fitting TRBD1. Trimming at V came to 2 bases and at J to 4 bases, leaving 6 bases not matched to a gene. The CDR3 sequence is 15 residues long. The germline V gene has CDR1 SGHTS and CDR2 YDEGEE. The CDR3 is CASSFTGGIADTQYF. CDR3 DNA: TGTGCCAGCAGCTTTACAGGGGGTATTGCAGATACGCAGTATTTT.

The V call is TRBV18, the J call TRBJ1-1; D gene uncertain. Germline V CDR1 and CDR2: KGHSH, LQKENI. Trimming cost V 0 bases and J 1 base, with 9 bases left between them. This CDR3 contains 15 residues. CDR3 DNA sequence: TGTGCCAGCTCACCACCGCCAGAGGGGAACACTGAAGCTTTCTTT. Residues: CASSPPPEGNTEAFF.

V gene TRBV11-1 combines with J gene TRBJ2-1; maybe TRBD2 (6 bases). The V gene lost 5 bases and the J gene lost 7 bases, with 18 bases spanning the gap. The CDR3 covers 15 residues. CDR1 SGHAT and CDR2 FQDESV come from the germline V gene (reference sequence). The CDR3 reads CASSLILGGVNEQFF. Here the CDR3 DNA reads TGTGCCAGCAGCCTGATTTTGGGGGGAGTGAATGAGCAGTTCTTC.

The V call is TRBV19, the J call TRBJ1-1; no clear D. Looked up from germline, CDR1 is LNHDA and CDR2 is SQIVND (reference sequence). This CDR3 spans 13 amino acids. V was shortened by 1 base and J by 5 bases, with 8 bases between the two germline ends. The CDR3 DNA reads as TGTGCCAGTAGTATAGTATCCAGAACTGAAGCTTTCTTT. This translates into CASSIVSRTEAFF.

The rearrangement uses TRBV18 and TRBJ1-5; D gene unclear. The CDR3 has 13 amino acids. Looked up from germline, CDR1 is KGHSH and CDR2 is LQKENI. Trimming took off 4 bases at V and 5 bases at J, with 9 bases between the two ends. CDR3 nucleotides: TGTGCCAGCTCACAGGATCTAGATCAGCCCCAGCATTTT. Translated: CASSQDLDQPQHF. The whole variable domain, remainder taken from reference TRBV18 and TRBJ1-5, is NAGVMQNPRHLVRRRGQEARLRCSPMKGHSHVYWYRQLPEEGLKFMVYLQKENIIDESGMPKERFSAEFPKEGPSILRIQQVVRGDSAAYFCASSQDLDQPQHFGDGTRLSIL.

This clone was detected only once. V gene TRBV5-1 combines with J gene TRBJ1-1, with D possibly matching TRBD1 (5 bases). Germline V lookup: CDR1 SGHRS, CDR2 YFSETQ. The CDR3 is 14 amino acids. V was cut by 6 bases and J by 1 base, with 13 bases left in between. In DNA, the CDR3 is TGCGCCAGCAAGAAACAGGAATGGAACACTGAAGCTTTCTTT. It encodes CASKKQEWNTEAFF.

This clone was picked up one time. CDR3 sequence reads: CASSYNVNEQFF. DNA for the CDR3: TGTGCCAGCAGTTACAATGTCAATGAGCAGTTCTTC. The chain links TRBV6-5 to TRBJ2-1; no clear D gene. The CDR3 has 12 residues. Trimming stripped 2 bases from V and 6 bases from J, with 5 bases between. Per germline, CDR1 MNHEY and CDR2 SVGAGI.

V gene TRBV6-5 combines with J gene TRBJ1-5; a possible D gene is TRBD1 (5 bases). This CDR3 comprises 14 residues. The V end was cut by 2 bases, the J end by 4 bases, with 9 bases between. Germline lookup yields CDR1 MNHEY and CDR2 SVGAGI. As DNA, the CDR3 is TGTGCCAGCAGTTACGGCCCAGGGAATCAGCCCCAGCATTTT. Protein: CASSYGPGNQPQHF.

The CDR3 sequence is CASQRTGGWNQPQHF. The CDR3 nucleotides read TGTGCCAGCCAGAGGACAGGGGGATGGAATCAGCCCCAGCATTTT. The chain recombines TRBV28 with TRBJ1-5; 10 bases agree with TRBD1. With 8 bases clipped from V and 4 bases from J, the junction kept 8 bases outside the gene matches. This CDR3 is built from 15 residues. Germline CDR1 is MDHEN and CDR2 is SYDVKM.

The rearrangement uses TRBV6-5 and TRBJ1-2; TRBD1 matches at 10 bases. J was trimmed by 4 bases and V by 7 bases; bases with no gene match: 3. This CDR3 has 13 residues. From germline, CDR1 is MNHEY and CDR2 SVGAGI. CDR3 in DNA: TGTGCCAGCACCTGGACAGGGGGCTATGGCTACACCTTC. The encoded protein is CASTWTGGYGYTF.

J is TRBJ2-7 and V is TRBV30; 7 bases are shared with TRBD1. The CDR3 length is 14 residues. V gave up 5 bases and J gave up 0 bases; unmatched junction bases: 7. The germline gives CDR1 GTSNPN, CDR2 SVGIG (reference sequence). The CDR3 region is CAWRPGQNSYEQYF. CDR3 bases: TGTGCCTGGCGACCGGGACAGAACTCCTACGAGCAGTACTTC.

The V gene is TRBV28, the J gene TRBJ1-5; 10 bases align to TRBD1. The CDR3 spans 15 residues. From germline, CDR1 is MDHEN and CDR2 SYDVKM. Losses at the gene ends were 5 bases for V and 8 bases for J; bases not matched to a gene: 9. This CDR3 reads CASSKPTGGAEPQHF. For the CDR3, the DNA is TGTGCCAGCAGTAAACCGACAGGGGGCGCGGAGCCCCAGCATTTT.

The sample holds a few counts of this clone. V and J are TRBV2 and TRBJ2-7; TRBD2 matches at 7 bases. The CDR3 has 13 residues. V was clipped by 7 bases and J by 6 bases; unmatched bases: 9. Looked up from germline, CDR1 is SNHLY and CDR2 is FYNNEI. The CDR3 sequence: CASNQAGPPEQYF. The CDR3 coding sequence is TGTGCCAGCAACCAAGCGGGGCCCCCCGAGCAGTACTTC. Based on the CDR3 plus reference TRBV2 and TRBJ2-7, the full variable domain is EPEVTQTPSHQVTQMGQEVILRCVPISNHLYFYWYRQILGQKVEFLVSFYNNEISEKSEIFDDQFSVERPDGSNFTLKIRSTKLEDSAMYFCASNQAGPPEQYFGPGTRLTVT.

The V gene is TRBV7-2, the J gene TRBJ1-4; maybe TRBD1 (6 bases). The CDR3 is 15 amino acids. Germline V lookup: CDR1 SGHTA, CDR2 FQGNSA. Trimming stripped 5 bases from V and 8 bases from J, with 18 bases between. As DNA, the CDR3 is TGTGCCAGCAGCCCGATACAGGGTATCGAAGAAAAACTGTTTTTT. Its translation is CASSPIQGIEEKLFF. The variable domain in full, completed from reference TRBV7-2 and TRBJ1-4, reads GAGVSQSPSNKVTEKGKDVELRCDPISGHTALYWYRQSLGQGLEFLIYFQGNSAPDKSGLPSDRFSAERTGGSVSTLTIQRTQQEDSAVYLCASSPIQGIEEKLFFGSGTQLSVL.

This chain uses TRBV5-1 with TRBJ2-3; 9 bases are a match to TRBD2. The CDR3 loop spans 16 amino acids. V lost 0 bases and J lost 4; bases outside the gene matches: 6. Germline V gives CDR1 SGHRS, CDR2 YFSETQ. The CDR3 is CASSLAASGKSDTQYF. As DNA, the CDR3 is TGCGCCAGCAGCTTGGCCGCTAGCGGGAAATCAGATACGCAGTATTTT.

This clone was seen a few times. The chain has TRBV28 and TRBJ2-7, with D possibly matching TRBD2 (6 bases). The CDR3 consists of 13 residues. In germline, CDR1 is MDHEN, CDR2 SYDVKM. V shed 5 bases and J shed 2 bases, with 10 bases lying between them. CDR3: CASSRDFTYEQYF. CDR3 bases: TGTGCCAGCAGTCGGGACTTCACCTACGAGCAGTACTTC. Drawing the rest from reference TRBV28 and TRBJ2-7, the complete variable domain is DVKVTQSSRYLVKRTGEKVFLECVQDMDHENMFWYRQDPGLGLRLIYFSYDVKMKEKGDIPEGYSVSREKKERFSLILESASTNQTSMYLCASSRDFTYEQYFGPGTRLTVT.

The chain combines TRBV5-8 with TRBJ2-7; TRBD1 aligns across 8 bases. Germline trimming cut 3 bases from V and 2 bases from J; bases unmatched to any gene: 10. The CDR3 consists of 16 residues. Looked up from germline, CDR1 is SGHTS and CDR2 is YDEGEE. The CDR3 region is CASSSSWTGKTYEQYF. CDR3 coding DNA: TGTGCCAGCAGCTCCTCATGGACAGGGAAAACCTACGAGCAGTACTTC.